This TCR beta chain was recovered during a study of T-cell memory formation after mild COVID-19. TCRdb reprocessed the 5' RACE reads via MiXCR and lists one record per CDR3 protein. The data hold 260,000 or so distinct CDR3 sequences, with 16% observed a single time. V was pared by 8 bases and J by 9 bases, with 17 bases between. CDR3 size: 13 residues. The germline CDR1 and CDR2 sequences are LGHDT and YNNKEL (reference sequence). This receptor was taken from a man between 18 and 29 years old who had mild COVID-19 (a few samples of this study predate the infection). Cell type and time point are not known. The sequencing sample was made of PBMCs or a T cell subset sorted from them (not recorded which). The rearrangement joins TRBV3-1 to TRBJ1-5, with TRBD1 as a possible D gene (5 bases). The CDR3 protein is CASSGREGGPQHF. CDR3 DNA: TGTGCCAGCTCAGGGAGAGAAGGCGGGCCCCAGCATTTT.